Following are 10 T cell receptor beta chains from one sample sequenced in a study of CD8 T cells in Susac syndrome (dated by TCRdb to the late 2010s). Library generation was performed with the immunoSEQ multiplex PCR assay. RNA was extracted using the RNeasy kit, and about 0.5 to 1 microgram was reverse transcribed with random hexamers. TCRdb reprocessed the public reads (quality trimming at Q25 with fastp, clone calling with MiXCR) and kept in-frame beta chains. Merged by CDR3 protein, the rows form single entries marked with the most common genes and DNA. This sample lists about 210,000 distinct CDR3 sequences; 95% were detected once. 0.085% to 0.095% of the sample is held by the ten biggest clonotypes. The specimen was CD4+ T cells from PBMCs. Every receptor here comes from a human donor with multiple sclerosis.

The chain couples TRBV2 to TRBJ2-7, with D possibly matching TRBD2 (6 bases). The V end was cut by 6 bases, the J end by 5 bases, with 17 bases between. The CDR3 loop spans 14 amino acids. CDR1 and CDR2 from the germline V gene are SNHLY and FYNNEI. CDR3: CASRGGPFRDEQYF. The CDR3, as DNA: TGTGCCAGCAGGGGGGGACCCTTTCGTGACGAGCAGTACTTC.

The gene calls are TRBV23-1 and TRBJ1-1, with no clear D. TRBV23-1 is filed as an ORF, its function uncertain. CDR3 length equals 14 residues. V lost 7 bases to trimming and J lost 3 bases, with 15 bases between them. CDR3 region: CASTHTERDTEAFF. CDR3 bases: TGCGCCAGCACGCACACAGAAAGGGACACTGAAGCTTTCTTT.

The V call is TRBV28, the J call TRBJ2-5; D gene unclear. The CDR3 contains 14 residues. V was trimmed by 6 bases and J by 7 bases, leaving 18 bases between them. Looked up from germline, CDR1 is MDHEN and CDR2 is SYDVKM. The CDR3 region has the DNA TGTGCCAGCAGCCTCGTGAGGCAGGTGGGGACCCAGTACTTC. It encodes CASSLVRQVGTQYF.

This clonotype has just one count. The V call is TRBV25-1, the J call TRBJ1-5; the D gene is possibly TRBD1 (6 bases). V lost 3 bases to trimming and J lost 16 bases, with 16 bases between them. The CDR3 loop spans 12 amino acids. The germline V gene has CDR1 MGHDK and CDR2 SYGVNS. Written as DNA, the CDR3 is TGTGCCAGCAGTGACACAGGGATCTCCCGCCATTTT. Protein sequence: CASSDTGISRHF.

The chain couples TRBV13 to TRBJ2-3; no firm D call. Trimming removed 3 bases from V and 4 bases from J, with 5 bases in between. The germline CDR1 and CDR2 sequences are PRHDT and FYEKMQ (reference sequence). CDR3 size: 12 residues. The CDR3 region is CASSFFSDTQYF. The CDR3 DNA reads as TGTGCCAGCAGCTTTTTTTCAGATACGCAGTATTTT.

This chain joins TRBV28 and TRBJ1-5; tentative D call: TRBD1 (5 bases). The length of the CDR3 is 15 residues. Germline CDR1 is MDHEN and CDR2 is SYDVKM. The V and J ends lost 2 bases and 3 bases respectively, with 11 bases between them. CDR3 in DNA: TGTGCCAGCAGTTTAGGCGACAGTTTCAATCAGCCCCAGCATTTT. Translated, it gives CASSLGDSFNQPQHF.

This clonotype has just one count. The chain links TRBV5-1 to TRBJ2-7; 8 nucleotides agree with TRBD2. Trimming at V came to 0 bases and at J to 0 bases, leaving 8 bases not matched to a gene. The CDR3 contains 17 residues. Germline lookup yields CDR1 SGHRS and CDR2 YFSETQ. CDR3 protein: CASSLVVAGYPSYEQYF. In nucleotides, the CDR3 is TGCGCCAGCAGCTTGGTGGTAGCGGGGTACCCCTCCTACGAGCAGTACTTC.

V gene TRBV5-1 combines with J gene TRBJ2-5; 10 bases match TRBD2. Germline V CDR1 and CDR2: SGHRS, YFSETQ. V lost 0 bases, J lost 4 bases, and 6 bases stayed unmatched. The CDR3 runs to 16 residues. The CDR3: CASSLAPSGGTETQYF. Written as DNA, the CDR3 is TGCGCCAGCAGCTTGGCCCCTAGCGGGGGTACAGAGACCCAGTACTTC.

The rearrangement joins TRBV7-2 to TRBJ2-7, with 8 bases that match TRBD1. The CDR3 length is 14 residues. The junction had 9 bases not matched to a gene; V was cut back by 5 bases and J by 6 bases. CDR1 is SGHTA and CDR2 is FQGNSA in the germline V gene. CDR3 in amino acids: CASSQGQGPLEQYF. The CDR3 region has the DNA TGTGCCAGCAGCCAAGGACAGGGACCACTCGAGCAGTACTTC.

The CDR3 sequence: CASSQAASSISYEQYF. DNA of the CDR3: TGCGCCAGCAGCCAAGCGGCTAGCAGCATCTCCTACGAGCAGTACTTC. The chain links TRBV4-1 to TRBJ2-7; D possibly corresponds to TRBD2 (5 bases). The V gene lost 1 base and the J gene lost 0 bases, with 13 bases spanning the gap. The CDR3 runs 16 residues. Germline CDR1 reads MGHRA; CDR2 reads YSYEKL.